A single T cell receptor (beta chain) is shown here with its context. Read data end 3 residues before the CDR3 end; the end is taken from the germline J gene. The data derive from a study of T cells in women clearing cervical HPV infection. The J segment lost 4 bases and the V segment lost 2 bases, leaving 1 base of the junction unmatched. CDR1 SGHVS and CDR2 FNYEAQ come from the germline V gene. CDR3 length: 13 amino acids. Assay used: immunoSEQ multiplex PCR; TCRdb lists only in-frame clones, some missing. This table holds tens of thousands of clones. Sequenced input: blood buffy coat. The chain links TRBV7-6 to TRBJ1-2, with TRBD1 matching 7 bases. The source is a woman between 18 and 75 years old with a cervical HPV16 infection that either progressed to CIN3+ or cleared (not recorded which). The part of the CDR3 DNA that was read is TGTGCCAGCAGCTTAAACAGGGGCTATGGC. This sequence encodes CASSLNRGYG. The CDR3 in full is CASSLNRGYGYTF.